This TCR beta chain was identified in a study of radiation and T cells in renal cell carcinoma (dated by TCRdb to 2018 to 2021). With regard to the full study: TCR beta sequencing covered some 55 samples in total, comprising around 26 tumors and approximately 27 peripheral blood samples. The last blood draw occurred 4 weeks after radiation, at the same time as nephrectomy. Across all 50 or so samples, several million unique CDR3 nucleotide sequences, encoding 2.5 million to 3 million unique CDR3 amino acid sequences, were identified.

TCR beta libraries were generated from genomic DNA with the immunoSEQ kit, following the manufacturer's recommendations. To prepare libraries, a first multiplex PCR with proprietary primers was run, followed by a second PCR that added unique barcodes, and a bead cleanup was done after each round. Each sample batch included a kit-provided positive control reaction and a negative control reaction. The final libraries were assessed on an Agilent 4200 TapeStation D1000 ScreenTape, pooled by volume, and quantified by qPCR. Sequencing was performed on an Illumina NextSeq500 using a MidOutput 150-cycle cartridge, with 156 Read1 cycles, 15 Index1 cycles, and the kit custom primers. The pooled library was loaded at about 0.98 pM, with a 20% PhiX control spiked in. Under the source paper's analysis protocol: Vendor-processed data were analyzed in R, with a clonotype defined as all T cells sharing the same CDR3 nucleotide sequence. For clone abundance analyses, frequencies were normalized to the 10,000 most abundant clones in each sample. Public T cell clones, averaging fewer than five per sample, were removed before analysis. Tumor-enriched clonotypes and baseline blood-enriched clonotypes were defined as those with an abundance difference of at least 32-fold between compartments. A beta-binomial differential abundance model was used to identify clonotypes that were expanded or contracted between blood time points. Similarity between tumor and blood repertoires was quantified using the Baroni-Urbani and Buser coefficient, and groups were compared with two-tailed Wilcoxon tests in R. This immuneACCESS table, as held by TCRdb, lists in-frame sequences with V and J called but not all clones. Of the missing ones, under half trace to an unresolved V gene in checked studies; the others have no known cause. That table supplies the V and J calls and clone size; D and trimming were determined from the DNA. The sample profile shows around 180,000 clones; about 87% of them were found once. Together, the top ten hold roughly 12% of the sample.

V is cut by 4 bases and J by 5 bases, and the space between the germline ends is 17 bases. Its CDR3 holds 14 amino acids, cysteine through phenylalanine. Only CDR3 DNA remains: 42 bases, in frame from the first base. CDR1 and CDR2 were assigned from the germline V gene as SQVTM and ANQGSEA. Note on this clone: Its antigen remains unidentified. Base qualities were left out, and no much larger clone turns up one base away.

Summary of the overall study and its limitations: Because pretreatment tumor biopsies were not available, the baseline intratumoral presence of clonotypes could not be determined. In blood, the top tumor clonotypes increased from baseline to 2 weeks after radiation and then shrank by 4 weeks, which suggests a temporary expansion of tumor-resident clones. Blood repertoire dynamics were not followed beyond 4 weeks after treatment. With a single-armed trial design, the study had no way to address how radiation dose or scheduling affects the TCR repertoire.

The sample's time point label, decoded: blood 4 weeks post-SBRT, at nephrectomy. The meaning of the sample's treatment or condition label: 15 Gy SBRT to primary tumor, nephrectomy 4 weeks later. The samples were obtained from a clinical trial, where primary renal cell carcinomas were treated with 15 Gy stereotactic body radiation therapy and then removed by nephrectomy 4 weeks afterward. To follow tumor-enriched clonotypes, serial peripheral blood was collected from radiation-treated patients at baseline and at 2 weeks and 4 weeks after SBRT. Every patient had renal cell carcinoma of clear cell pathology. Genomic DNA for TCR sequencing was prepared using the QIAamp DNA Blood Mini Kit (Qiagen). Samples were included in the analyses only if all quality control checks were passed.

Recombination linked TRBV29-1 to TRBJ1-2; tentative D gene TRBD1, with 5 bases matching. This clonotype was obtained from a woman aged 45-60 years with renal cell carcinoma. Source: blood, taken from a patient whose treatment included radiotherapy and nephrectomy. The CDR3 protein sequence reads: CSVAPRGAGYGYTF. The nucleotide sequence is given as TGCAGCGTTGCCCCCCGGGGAGCAGGGTATGGCTACACCTTC.